In this sample, the clone carrying this T cell receptor beta chain turned up a few times. Its antigen is currently unknown. cDNA synthesis used the whole RNA isolate, giving expressed TCRB sequences. The average output of naive, central memory and regulatory T cell samples was 3 million to 4 million reads. Sequencing was performed with immunoSEQ multiplex PCR; in TCRdb, only in-frame clones are kept and a portion is missing. The repertoire consists of a few hundred thousand clones, with less than 15% occurring once and the leading ten covering approximately 0.019%. Trimming removed 4 bases from V and 0 bases from J, with 3 bases in between. This CDR3 is 12 amino acids long. CDR1 SGHVS and CDR2 FQNEAQ come from the germline V gene. These data originate in a study of beta chain features in type 1 diabetes. As for the study in general: In age, gender and cell yields, patients were similar to healthy donors.

Study findings and constraints: VDJ junctions sequenced from type 1 diabetes patients showed fewer insertions and more deletions.

This chain connects TRBV7-8 to TRBJ2-5, with D unclear. Sequencing was performed on naive CD4+ T cells from blood. The receptor was derived from a young woman in good health. The DNA for the CDR3 is TGTGCCAGCAGCTCGTACCAAGAGACCCAGTACTTC. It is translated as CASSSYQETQYF. The full variable domain, its missing parts supplied by reference TRBV7-8 and TRBJ2-5, is GAGVSQSPRYKVAKRGQDVALRCDPISGHVSLFWYQQALGQGPEFLTYFQNEAQLDKSGLPSDRFFAERPEGSVSTLKIQRTQQEDSAVYLCASSSYQETQYFGPGTRLLVL.